Sequencing of this TCR beta chain was carried out in a study of tumor-infiltrating lymphocytes in glioblastoma multiforme. Note on this clonotype: The junction does not match germline at one end; this may be a read error.

CDR1 is SGHAT, CDR2 FQNNGV, per germline. The CDR3 loop spans 18 amino acids. Three nested ARM-PCR rounds with V-beta and C-beta primers built TCRB libraries. Using its own MiXCR run on the multiplex PCR reads, TCRdb lists one record per CDR3 protein. The sample has about 32,000 distinct CDR3 sequences; 60% to 75% are singletons. Source material: brain tumor tissue. The clonotype was recovered from a male donor with glioblastoma. V and J are TRBV11-2 and TRBJ1-3, with D possibly being TRBD1 (5 bases). The CDR3 sequence is CASSLDIGRENLWKHHIF. The CDR3 DNA is TGTGCCAGCAGCTTAGATATCGGCAGGGAAAATCTCTGGAAACACCATATATTT.